The clone carrying this T cell receptor beta chain was counted at least ten times. What it recognizes is unknown. V lost 8 bases, J lost 1 base, and 7 bases stayed unmatched. The germline V gene encodes CDR1 SEHNR and CDR2 FQNEAQ (reference sequence). This CDR3 comprises 15 residues. The data stem from a study of T-cell memory formation after mild COVID-19. Study information: Among the donors, TCR clusters were largely specific to each donor. Overall study results and limits: Clones that contracted from day 15 to 85 were balanced CD4/CD8, while later expanders leaned CD4+. Mainly in CM and EM were contracting CD4+ clones; CD8+ were in EMRA. Memory from before infection featured some responding clones, which suggests cross-reactive memory joined.

MiXCR was run by TCRdb on the 5' RACE reads, yielding one entry per CDR3 protein. The data hold 250,000 to 300,000 distinct CDR3 sequences, with 16% observed a single time. V usage is TRBV7-9 and J usage is TRBJ2-3; 9 nucleotides match TRBD2. The sequence was collected from a young man who had mild COVID-19 (a few samples of this study predate the infection). Cell type and time point are not known. The sample consisted of PBMCs or a T cell subset sorted from them (not recorded which). CDR3 in amino acids: CASSGERGGTDTQYF. CDR3 DNA: TGTGCCAGCTCGGGCGAGCGGGGGGGCACAGATACGCAGTATTTT.